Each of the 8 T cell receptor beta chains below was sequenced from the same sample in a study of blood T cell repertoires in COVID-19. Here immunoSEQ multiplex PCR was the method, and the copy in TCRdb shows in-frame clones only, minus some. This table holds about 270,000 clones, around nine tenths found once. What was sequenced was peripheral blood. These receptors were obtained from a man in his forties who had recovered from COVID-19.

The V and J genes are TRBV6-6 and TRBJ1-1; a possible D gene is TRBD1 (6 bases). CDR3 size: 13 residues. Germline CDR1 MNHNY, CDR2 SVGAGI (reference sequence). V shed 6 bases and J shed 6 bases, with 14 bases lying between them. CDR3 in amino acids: CASRTQGAPEAFF. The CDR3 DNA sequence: TGTGCCAGCAGGACACAGGGTGCCCCTGAAGCTTTCTTT.

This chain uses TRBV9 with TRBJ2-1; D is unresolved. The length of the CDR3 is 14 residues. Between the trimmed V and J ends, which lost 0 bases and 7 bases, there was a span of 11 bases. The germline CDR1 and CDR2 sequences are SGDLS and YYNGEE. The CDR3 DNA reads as TGTGCCAGCAGCGTAGCCAGACTGGGTAATGAGCAGTTCTTC. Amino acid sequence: CASSVARLGNEQFF.

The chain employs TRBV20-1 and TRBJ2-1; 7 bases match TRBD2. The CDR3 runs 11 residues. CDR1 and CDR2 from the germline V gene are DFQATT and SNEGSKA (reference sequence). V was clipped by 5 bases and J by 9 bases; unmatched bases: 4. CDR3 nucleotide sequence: TGCAGTGCTGGGGGGGGACTTGAGCAGTTCTTC. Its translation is CSAGGGLEQFF.

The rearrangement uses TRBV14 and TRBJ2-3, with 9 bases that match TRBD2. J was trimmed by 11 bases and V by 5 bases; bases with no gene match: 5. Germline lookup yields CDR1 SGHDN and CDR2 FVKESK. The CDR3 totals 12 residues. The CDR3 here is CASSMGTSRQYF. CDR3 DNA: TGTGCCAGCAGCATGGGGACTAGCAGGCAGTATTTT.

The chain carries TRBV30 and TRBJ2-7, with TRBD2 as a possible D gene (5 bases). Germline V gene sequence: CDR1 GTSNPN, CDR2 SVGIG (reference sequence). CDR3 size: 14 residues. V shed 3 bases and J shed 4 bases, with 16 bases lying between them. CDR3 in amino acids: CAWSLGVENYEQYF. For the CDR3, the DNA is TGTGCCTGGAGCCTCGGGGTAGAAAATTACGAGCAGTACTTC.

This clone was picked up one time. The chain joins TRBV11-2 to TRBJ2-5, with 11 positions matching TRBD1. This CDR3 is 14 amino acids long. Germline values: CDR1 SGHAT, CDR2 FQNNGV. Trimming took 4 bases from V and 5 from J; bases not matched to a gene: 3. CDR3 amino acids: CASSWTGGWETQYF. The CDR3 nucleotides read TGTGCCAGCAGCTGGACAGGGGGCTGGGAGACCCAGTACTTC.

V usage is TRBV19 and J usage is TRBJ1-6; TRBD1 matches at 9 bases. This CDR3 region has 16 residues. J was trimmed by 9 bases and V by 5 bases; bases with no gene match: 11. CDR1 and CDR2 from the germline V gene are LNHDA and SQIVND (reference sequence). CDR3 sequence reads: CASSPKTGTGISPLHF. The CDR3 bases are TGTGCCAGTAGTCCGAAAACCGGGACAGGGATTTCACCCCTCCACTTT.

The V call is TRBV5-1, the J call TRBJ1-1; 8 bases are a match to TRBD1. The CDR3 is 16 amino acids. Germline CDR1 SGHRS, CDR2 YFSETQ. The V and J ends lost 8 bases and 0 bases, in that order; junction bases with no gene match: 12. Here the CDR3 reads CASALLQGVLNTEAFF. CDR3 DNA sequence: TGCGCCAGTGCCCTTTTACAGGGGGTTTTGAACACTGAAGCTTTCTTT. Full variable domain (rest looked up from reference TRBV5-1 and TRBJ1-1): KAGVTQTPRYLIKTRGQQVTLSCSPISGHRSVSWYQQTPGQGLQFLFEYFSETQRNKGNFPGRFSGRQFSNSRSEMNVSTLELGDSALYLCASALLQGVLNTEAFFGQGTRLTVV.